The entry below describes one T cell receptor (beta chain). Its antigen is unidentified. Described time point: week 5, during vaccination. In the vaccine, a single dose held 300 ug of the mutant IDH1 20-mer peptide, along with topical imiquimod. This specimen belongs to a study of a mutant IDH1 vaccine in newly diagnosed glioma. Study-wide background: During weeks 1, 3, 5, 7, 11, 15, 19 and 23, patients received eight vaccinations. Of the patients given treatment, around 60% were male and 37.5% were female, and a mean age of approximately 37 years was recorded. General study findings and limits: Most patients, approximately 93%, showed vaccine-induced immune responses.

The CDR3 has 11 amino acids. The ends were cut back, 7 bases at V and 3 bases at J, with 6 bases in the middle. Germline V gene lookup returns CDR1 SNHLY and CDR2 FYNNEI. The repertoire was sequenced with immunoSEQ multiplex PCR; TCRdb's copy has only in-frame clones and lacks some. The sample includes under 70,000 clones, around 80% of them seen just once. Material: PBMCs, obtained from a glioma patient whose treatment included an IDH1 peptide vaccine. The receptor was isolated from a woman aged 45-65 years with glioma. The chain recombines TRBV2 with TRBJ1-2, with D tentatively TRBD1 (5 bases). Here the CDR3 reads CASNRYYGYTF. Written as DNA, the CDR3 is TGTGCCAGCAACAGGTACTATGGCTACACCTTC.